This entry describes one TCR beta chain. Its target is not known. The identical CDR3 is also encoded by other nucleotide sequences in the sample. Germline loops: CDR1 SEHNR, CDR2 FQNEAQ (reference sequence). The CDR3 consists of 16 residues. The V gene end was trimmed by 5 bases and the J gene end by 5 bases; junction bases not matched to a gene: 13. The PCR was carried out with 60 Vbeta primers and 13 Jbeta primers. Assay: immunoSEQ multiplex PCR; the TCRdb copy retains only in-frame clones and omits some. This sample has some 160,000 clones, with approximately 81% found just once. The sample originates from a study of cytomegalovirus exposure and HLA in healthy donors. Study findings and constraints: In an earlier analysis, productive rearrangement rates for most beta V segments clustered near 87% or 30%.

V is TRBV7-9 and J is TRBJ2-7; the match to TRBD2 covers 9 bases. Sequences were obtained from PBMCs. The clonotype comes from a boy aged 2 to 9 in good health and CMV-seronegative. The CDR3 reads CASSRGGLAGFHEQYF. The CDR3, as DNA: TGTGCCAGCAGCCGGGGGGGGCTAGCGGGATTCCACGAGCAGTACTTC. The full variable domain, completed using reference TRBV7-9 and TRBJ2-7, is DTGVSQNPRHKITKRGQNVTFRCDPISEHNRLYWYRQTLGQGPEFLTYFQNEAQLEKSRLLSDRFSAERPKGSFSTLEIQRTEQGDSAMYLCASSRGGLAGFHEQYFGPGTRLTVT.